The 4 T cell receptor beta chains below come from one sample, sequenced in a study of cytomegalovirus exposure and HLA in healthy donors. Amplification used 60 Vbeta primers and 13 Jbeta primers. Generated by immunoSEQ multiplex PCR, the TCRdb table keeps only in-frame clones and is missing some. The sample has roughly 110,000 clones; roughly 72% are singletons. Sample: PBMCs. These receptors were collected from a man in his thirties or forties in good health and CMV-seronegative.

The J gene is TRBJ2-7, the V gene TRBV18, with 7 bases that match TRBD1. V shed 0 bases and J 3 bases; nucleotides not matched to a gene: 5. Germline assignment: CDR1 KGHSH and CDR2 LQKENI. CDR3 length: 15 amino acids. The CDR3 region has the DNA TGTGCCAGCTCACCACCGATGGGACAGAGCTACGAGCAGTACTTC. This sequence encodes CASSPPMGQSYEQYF.

This clone has only a few counts. This specimen includes other DNA sequences encoding the same CDR3. The chain has TRBV5-4 and TRBJ1-3, with unresolved D. The ends were cut back, 0 bases at V and 0 bases at J, with 13 bases in the middle. The CDR3 length is 17 residues. Germline CDR1 is SGHNT and CDR2 is YYREEE (reference sequence). CDR3 residues: CASSLEGGISSGNTIYF. Written as DNA, the CDR3 is TGTGCCAGCAGCTTGGAAGGAGGCATAAGCTCTGGAAACACCATATATTTT.

The CDR3 sequence: CASGTHPGTGGSPLHF. The CDR3 coding sequence is TGCGCCAGCGGTACCCATCCGGGGACAGGGGGTTCACCCCTCCACTTT. The chain has TRBV5-1 and TRBJ1-6; TRBD1 aligns across 11 bases. With 7 bases clipped from V and 9 bases from J, the junction kept 12 bases outside the gene matches. The CDR3 covers 16 residues. Germline V gene data show CDR1 as SGHRS and CDR2 as YFSETQ.

This chain joins TRBV7-8 and TRBJ1-5; D remains ambiguous. The V and J ends lost 1 base and 4 bases respectively, with 8 bases between them. Germline V CDR1 and CDR2: SGHVS, FQNEAQ. The CDR3 sequence is 14 residues long. The CDR3 nucleotides read TGTGCCAGCAGCTTAGGAACAGTAAATCAGCCCCAGCATTTT. Amino acids: CASSLGTVNQPQHF.